Listed here are 29 T cell receptor beta chains from one sample, sequenced in a study of monozygotic twins with inflammatory bowel disease. TCRdb re-called the 5' RACE reads and gives one entry per CDR3 protein, without DNA. This sample's table has around 410,000 distinct CDR3 sequences. The sample consisted of blood. These receptor sequences come from a human donor with ulcerative colitis or Crohn's disease, or a healthy co-twin of an affected twin (not recorded which).

The chain employs TRBV5-1 and TRBJ1-6; TCRdb returns TRBD1, unconfirmable since there is no DNA. The CDR3 totals 16 residues. From germline, CDR1 is SGHRS and CDR2 YFSETQ. The CDR3 is CASSLEPGALNSPLHF.

The rearrangement uses TRBV20-1 and TRBJ1-6; TCRdb outputs TRBD1, but without DNA this stays unchecked. The germline V gene encodes CDR1 DFQATT and CDR2 SNEGSKA (reference sequence). This CDR3 is built from 16 residues. The CDR3 region is CSARRQGPRYNSPLHF.

The J gene is TRBJ1-2, the V gene TRBV30; TCRdb's D gene call, TRBD1, goes unchecked for lack of DNA. There are 13 residues in the CDR3. The germline V gene encodes CDR1 GTSNPN and CDR2 SVGIG (reference sequence). The CDR3 reads CAWTAGGATGYTF.

This rearrangement joins TRBV12-3 or TRBV12-4 to TRBJ2-2; TCRdb indicates TRBD2, and absent DNA this call remains unverified. There are 17 residues in the CDR3. The CDR3 spells CASTNGRDSANTGELFF.

V gene TRBV27 combines with J gene TRBJ2-1; as DNA is missing, the TRBD2 call by TCRdb cannot be tested. The CDR3 has 14 residues. Germline V CDR1 and CDR2: MNHEY, SMNVEV (reference sequence). The CDR3 loop is CASSTSGPYNEQFF.

The rearrangement uses TRBV15 and TRBJ2-5. There are 12 residues in the CDR3. Germline V gene sequence: CDR1 LNHNV, CDR2 YYDKDF (reference sequence). CDR3 sequence: CATSRDGETQYF.

Here the CDR3 reads CASSLDLAGGRIYEQYF. The chain recombines TRBV5-4 with TRBJ2-7; the TCRdb call, TRBD2, lacks DNA for checking. CDR3 length: 17 amino acids. Per germline, CDR1 SGHNT and CDR2 YYREEE (reference sequence).

The rearrangement uses TRBV21-1 and TRBJ2-5; the D call of TRBD2 rests on TCRdb alone, since no DNA is present to check it. TRBV21-1 is termed a pseudogene. The CDR3 is 15 residues long. Here the CDR3 reads CASTLNFGLQETQYF.

The chain combines TRBV6-6 with TRBJ2-7; the D call from TCRdb, TRBD1, cannot be confirmed without DNA. The CDR3 extends over 13 amino acids. Germline V gene sequence: CDR1 MNHNY, CDR2 SVGAGI (reference sequence). CDR3 protein: CASSYQGQYEQYF.

The gene calls are TRBV7-2 and TRBJ1-1; TCRdb lists TRBD1, though no DNA is available to test this call. Germline CDR1 SGHTA, CDR2 FQGNSA. This CDR3 region has 16 residues. CDR3 sequence reads: CASTQSPGRGVTEAFF.

This sequence joins TRBV28 and TRBJ2-4; the D gene TCRdb calls, TRBD2, cannot be checked with no DNA. The CDR3 is made up of 19 amino acids. Germline V gene sequence: CDR1 MDHEN, CDR2 SYDVKM. CDR3 sequence: CASSLGLLAGGQAKNIQYF.

The chain couples TRBV18 to TRBJ2-1; the D gene TCRdb calls, TRBD1, cannot be checked with no DNA. CDR1 KGHSH and CDR2 LQKENI come from the germline V gene. This CDR3 is built from 15 residues. The CDR3 loop reads CASSPLGQDVGEQFF.

The rearrangement links TRBV4-2 to TRBJ2-2; no DNA is available, so the TRBD2 call from TCRdb remains unchecked. The CDR3 loop spans 16 amino acids. The germline V gene has CDR1 LGHNA and CDR2 YNFKEQ. The CDR3 protein is CASSPSLAGSTGELFF.

The V gene is TRBV20-1, the J gene TRBJ1-2. CDR1 and CDR2 (germline): DFQATT, SNEGSKA (reference sequence). CDR3 size: 13 residues. The CDR3 sequence is CSARRHFDYGYTF.

This chain links TRBV7-9 with TRBJ2-4; TCRdb indicates TRBD1, and absent DNA this call remains unverified. This CDR3 spans 17 amino acids. CDR1 is SEHNR and CDR2 is FQNEAQ in the germline V gene (reference sequence). This chain's CDR3 is CASSPPPGGLAKNIQYF.

V gene TRBV29-1 combines with J gene TRBJ1-1. CDR3 length equals 11 residues. Looked up from germline, CDR1 is SQVTM and CDR2 is ANQGSEA. The CDR3 reads CSVAAPTEAFF.

The chain uses TRBV7-9 and TRBJ2-1; without DNA, the TCRdb call of TRBD2 cannot be checked. Germline CDR1 SEHNR, CDR2 FQNEAQ (reference sequence). This CDR3 spans 13 amino acids. CDR3 in amino acids: CASSKPPGLLQFF.

The gene calls are TRBV4-1 and TRBJ2-7; lacking DNA, the TRBD2 call made by TCRdb goes unchecked. CDR3 length: 16 residues. Germline V gene lookup returns CDR1 MGHRA and CDR2 YSYEKL. The CDR3 loop reads CASSHPGTSVSYEQYF.

The chain uses TRBV3-1 and TRBJ1-1; TCRdb indicates TRBD1, and absent DNA this call remains unverified. The V gene's germline CDR1 is LGHDT and CDR2 YNNKEL (reference sequence). This CDR3 contains 14 residues. The CDR3 sequence is CASSQVTGNTEAFF.

The J gene is TRBJ2-3, the V gene TRBV28. Per germline, CDR1 MDHEN and CDR2 SYDVKM. The CDR3 consists of 12 residues. CDR3 loop: CASSLGGPTQYF.

The chain couples TRBV30 to TRBJ1-6. Germline CDR1 GTSNPN, CDR2 SVGIG (reference sequence). The CDR3 consists of 12 residues. The chain's CDR3 is CAWSGQRTPLHF.

The rearrangement joins TRBV7-9 to TRBJ2-3; TCRdb's D call of TRBD2 is untestable without DNA. The CDR3 totals 16 residues. Germline-derived CDR1 and CDR2 are SEHNR and FQNEAQ (reference sequence). The CDR3 is CASSGLTSGEGDTQYF. Using reference TRBV7-9 and TRBJ2-3 for the parts outside the CDR3, the full variable domain is DTGVSQNPRHKITKRGQNVTFRCDPISEHNRLYWYRQTLGQGPEFLTYFQNEAQLEKSRLLSDRFSAERPKGSFSTLEIQRTEQGDSAMYLCASSGLTSGEGDTQYFGPGTRLTVL.

CDR3: CASRLAGVTETQYF. This chain joins TRBV5-4 and TRBJ2-5; TCRdb's D gene call, TRBD2, goes unchecked for lack of DNA. The germline V gene has CDR1 SGHNT and CDR2 YYREEE (reference sequence). This CDR3 is 14 amino acids long. The full variable domain, rest sourced from reference TRBV5-4 and TRBJ2-5, is ETGVTQSPTHLIKTRGQQVTLRCSSQSGHNTVSWYQQALGQGPQFIFQYYREEENGRGNFPPRFSGLQFPNYSSELNVNALELDDSALYLCASRLAGVTETQYFGPGTRLLVL.

This sequence joins TRBV28 and TRBJ2-3; the D call of TRBD1 rests on TCRdb alone, since no DNA is present to check it. Germline V gives CDR1 MDHEN, CDR2 SYDVKM. The CDR3 spans 14 residues. Here the CDR3 reads CASRRPSKGSTQYF.

The rearrangement joins TRBV29-1 to TRBJ2-2; there is no DNA to check the TCRdb D call of TRBD1. CDR3 length equals 14 residues. Germline loops: CDR1 SQVTM, CDR2 ANQGSEA. The CDR3: CSVRQGAYTGELFF.

The chain couples TRBV7-2 to TRBJ2-1. Per the germline V gene, CDR1 is SGHTA and CDR2 is FQGNSA. The CDR3 sequence is 13 residues long. CDR3 protein: CASTAGPYNEQFF.

This chain's CDR3 is CASSFYRNIQYF. The genes are TRBV12-3 or TRBV12-4 and TRBJ2-4. The length of the CDR3 is 12 residues.

CDR3: CSAARQVEAFF. The gene calls are TRBV20-1 and TRBJ1-1. Germline V gene sequence: CDR1 DFQATT, CDR2 SNEGSKA (reference sequence). This CDR3 region has 11 residues.

The V call is TRBV7-7, the J call TRBJ2-1. CDR3 length equals 14 residues. The germline V gene has CDR1 SSHAT and CDR2 FNYEAQ (reference sequence). CDR3 protein: CASSLGPENNEQFF.